One sample yielded the 3 T cell receptor beta chains listed below, sequenced in a study of T cells after yellow fever vaccination. TCRdb ran MiXCR on the 5' RACE reads and lists one entry per CDR3 protein. This sample has under 250,000 distinct CDR3 sequences, with less than 9% found just once. Specimen: CD4+ T cells sorted from PBMCs, collected 15 days after the yellow fever booster vaccination. All receptors come from a young man who received the YFV17D yellow fever vaccine.

This clonotype was detected a few times. The chain joins TRBV5-1 to TRBJ1-4, with D maybe TRBD1 (6 bases). Germline CDR1 SGHRS, CDR2 YFSETQ. Trimming cost V 1 base and J 8 bases, with 21 bases left between them. This CDR3 contains 17 residues. CDR3 region: CASSLSYRALEGEKLFF. CDR3 in DNA: TGCGCCAGCAGCTTGTCCTACAGGGCCCTGGAGGGAGAAAAACTGTTTTTT. Together with reference TRBV5-1 and TRBJ1-4, the CDR3 gives the full variable domain: KAGVTQTPRYLIKTRGQQVTLSCSPISGHRSVSWYQQTPGQGLQFLFEYFSETQRNKGNFPGRFSGRQFSNSRSEMNVSTLELGDSALYLCASSLSYRALEGEKLFFGSGTQLSVL.

This clonotype was recorded many times. V gene TRBV11-2 combines with J gene TRBJ2-5; TRBD2 might be the D (5 bases). The CDR3 is 17 amino acids. V was shortened by 1 base and J by 1 base, with 16 bases between the two germline ends. CDR1 SGHAT and CDR2 FQNNGV come from the germline V gene. DNA of the CDR3: TGTGCCAGCAGCTTAGGAAACAACCCGGGATCCCAAGAGACCCAGTACTTC. Its translation is CASSLGNNPGSQETQYF.

The gene calls are TRBV4-3 and TRBJ2-4, with D possibly matching TRBD2 (5 bases). This CDR3 is built from 16 residues. Per germline, CDR1 LGHNA and CDR2 YSLEER. V was shortened by 2 bases and J by 6 bases, with 17 bases between the two germline ends. The CDR3 nucleotides read TGCGCCAGCAGCCAAAGATTGGAGGTTCACCCAAACATTCAGTACTTC. Protein product: CASSQRLEVHPNIQYF.